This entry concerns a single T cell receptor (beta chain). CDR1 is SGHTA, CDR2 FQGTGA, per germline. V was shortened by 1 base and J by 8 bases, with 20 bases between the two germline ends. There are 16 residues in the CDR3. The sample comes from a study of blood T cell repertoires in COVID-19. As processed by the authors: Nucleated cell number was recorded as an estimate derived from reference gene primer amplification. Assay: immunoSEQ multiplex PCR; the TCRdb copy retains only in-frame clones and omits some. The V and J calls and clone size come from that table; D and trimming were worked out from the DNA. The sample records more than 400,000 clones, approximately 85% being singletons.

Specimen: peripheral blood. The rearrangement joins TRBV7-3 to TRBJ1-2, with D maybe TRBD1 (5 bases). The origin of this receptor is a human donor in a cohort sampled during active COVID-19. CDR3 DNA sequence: TGTGCCAGCAGCTTAAACCACGGTGCAGGGTCGGGCGGCTACACCTTC. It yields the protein CASSLNHGAGSGGYTF.